This T cell receptor beta chain was retrieved from a study of human T cells and chemical hapten exposure. Findings and limits, study-wide: DPC sensitization did not alter TCRs above 1 in 1000 frequency.

Indicated time point: pre-sensitization, week 0. The sample's treatment: therapeutic diphenylcyclopropenone sensitization with weekly scalp DPC. The study's library attached unique molecular identifiers to single cDNA molecules. Via MiXCR, TCRdb re-called the RACE reads, giving one row per CDR3 protein. The data contain roughly 380,000 distinct CDR3 sequences, less than 6.5% of them singletons. Trimming cost V 3 bases and J 7 bases, with 15 bases left between them. Germline V gives CDR1 DFQATT, CDR2 SNEGSKA (reference sequence). The CDR3 is made up of 14 amino acids. This clonotype was seen repeatedly, ten times or more. Its antigen is still unknown.

The TCR originated in a woman in her fifties or sixties with alopecia areata. Some clones in this sample may be carry-over from other donors' samples. This material consisted of whole blood, taken in connection with sensitization to the hapten diphenylcyclopropenone (DPC). The chain recombines TRBV20-1 with TRBJ2-2; D is uncertain. The CDR3 DNA reads as TGCAGTGCTAGTTTCCCCGCGGCGAGCGGGGAGCTGTTTTTT. This translates into CSASFPAASGELFF.